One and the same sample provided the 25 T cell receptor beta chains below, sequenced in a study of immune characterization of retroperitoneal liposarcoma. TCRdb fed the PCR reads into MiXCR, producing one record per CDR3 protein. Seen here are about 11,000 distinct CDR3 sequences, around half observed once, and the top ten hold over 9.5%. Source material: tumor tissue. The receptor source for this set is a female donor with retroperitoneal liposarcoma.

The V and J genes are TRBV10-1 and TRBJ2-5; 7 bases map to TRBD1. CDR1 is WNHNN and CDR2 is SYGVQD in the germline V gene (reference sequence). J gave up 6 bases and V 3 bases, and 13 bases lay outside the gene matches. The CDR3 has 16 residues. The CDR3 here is CASSELRDREEKTQYF. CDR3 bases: TGCGCCAGCAGTGAATTGCGAGACAGGGAAGAGAAGACCCAGTACTTC.

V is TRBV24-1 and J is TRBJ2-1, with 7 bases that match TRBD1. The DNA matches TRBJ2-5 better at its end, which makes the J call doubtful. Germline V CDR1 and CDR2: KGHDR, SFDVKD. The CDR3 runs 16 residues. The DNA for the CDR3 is TGTGCCACCAGTGACCCCCAAGACAGGGAACGAGAGACCCAGTACTTC. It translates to CATSDPQDRERETQYF.

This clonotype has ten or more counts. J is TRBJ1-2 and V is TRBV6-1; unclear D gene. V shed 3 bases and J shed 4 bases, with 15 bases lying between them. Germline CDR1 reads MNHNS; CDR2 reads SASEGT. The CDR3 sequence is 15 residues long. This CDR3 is CASSEITLGAYGYTF. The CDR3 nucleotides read TGTGCCAGCAGTGAGATAACACTCGGAGCCTATGGCTACACCTTC.

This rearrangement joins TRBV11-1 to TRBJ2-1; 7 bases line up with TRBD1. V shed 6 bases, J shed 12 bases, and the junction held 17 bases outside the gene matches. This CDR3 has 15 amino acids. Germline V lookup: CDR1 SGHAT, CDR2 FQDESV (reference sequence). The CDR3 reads CASSFGTALLLRQFF. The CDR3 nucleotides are TGTGCCAGCAGTTTTGGGACAGCCCTTCTCCTTAGGCAGTTCTTC.

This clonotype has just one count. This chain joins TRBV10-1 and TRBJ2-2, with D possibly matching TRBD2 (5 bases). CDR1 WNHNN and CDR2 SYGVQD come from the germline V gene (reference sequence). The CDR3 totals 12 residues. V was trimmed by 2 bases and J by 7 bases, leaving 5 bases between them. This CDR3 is CASSEGGGELFF. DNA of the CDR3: TGCGCCAGCAGTGAGGGAGGCGGGGAGCTGTTTTTT.

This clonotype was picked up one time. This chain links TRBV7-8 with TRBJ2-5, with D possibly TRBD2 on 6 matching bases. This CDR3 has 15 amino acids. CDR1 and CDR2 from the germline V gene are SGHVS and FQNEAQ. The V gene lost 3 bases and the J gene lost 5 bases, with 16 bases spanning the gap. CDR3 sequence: CASSLIGGSRETQYF. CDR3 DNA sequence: TGTGCCAGCAGCTTGATTGGGGGGAGCCGGGAGACCCAGTACTTC. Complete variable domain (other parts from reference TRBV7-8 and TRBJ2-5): GAGVSQSPRYKVAKRGQDVALRCDPISGHVSLFWYQQALGQGPEFLTYFQNEAQLDKSGLPSDRFFAERPEGSVSTLKIQRTQQEDSAVYLCASSLIGGSRETQYFGPGTRLLVL.

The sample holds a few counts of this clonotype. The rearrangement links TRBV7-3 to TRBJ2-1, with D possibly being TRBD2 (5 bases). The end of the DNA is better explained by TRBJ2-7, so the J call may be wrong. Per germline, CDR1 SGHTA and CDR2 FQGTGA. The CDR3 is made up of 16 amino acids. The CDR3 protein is CASSPEVARAPNEQYF. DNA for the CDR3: TGTGCCAGCAGCCCGGAGGTGGCTAGAGCTCCCAATGAGCAGTACTTC.

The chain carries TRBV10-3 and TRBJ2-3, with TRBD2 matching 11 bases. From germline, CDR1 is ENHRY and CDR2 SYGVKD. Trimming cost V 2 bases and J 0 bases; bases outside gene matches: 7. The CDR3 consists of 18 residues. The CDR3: CAISEEIAGGASTDTQYF. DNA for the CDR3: TGTGCCATCAGTGAGGAAATAGCGGGGGGGGCTAGCACAGATACGCAGTATTTT.

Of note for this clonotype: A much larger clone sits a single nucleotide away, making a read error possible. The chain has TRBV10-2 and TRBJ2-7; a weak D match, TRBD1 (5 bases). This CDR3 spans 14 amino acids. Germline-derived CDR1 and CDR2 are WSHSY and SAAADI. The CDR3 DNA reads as TGTGCCAGCACCTCTGCGACAGCCCACCCCTGGGGGTACTTC. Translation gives CASTSATAHPWGYF.

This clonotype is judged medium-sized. CDR3 in DNA: TGTGCCAGCACCCTGAGCGGATTGGAGACCCAGTTCTTC. Encoded protein: CASTLSGLETQFF. The chain uses TRBV12-3 or TRBV12-4 and TRBJ2-1; maybe TRBD2 (5 bases). V dropped 7 bases and J dropped 13 bases, with 20 bases sitting between them. CDR3 length: 13 amino acids.

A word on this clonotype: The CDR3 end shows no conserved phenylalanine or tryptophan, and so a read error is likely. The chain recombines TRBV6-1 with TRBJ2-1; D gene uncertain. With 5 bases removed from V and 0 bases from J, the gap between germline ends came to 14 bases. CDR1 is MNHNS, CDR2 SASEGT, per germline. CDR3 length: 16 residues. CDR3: CASSYLSISSYNEQFL. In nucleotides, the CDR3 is TGTGCCAGCAGTTACCTCAGCATAAGCTCCTACAATGAGCAGTTCCTC.

CDR3 loop: CASSLRGSGTDTQYF. Written as DNA, the CDR3 is TGTGCCAGCAGCTTAAGGGGTAGCGGCACAGATACGCAGTATTTT. The chain links TRBV7-6 to TRBJ2-3, with D perhaps matching TRBD1 or TRBD2 (5 bases each). The length of the CDR3 is 15 residues. Trimming shortened V by 2 bases and J by 1 base, and 10 bases separated the two germline ends. In germline, CDR1 is SGHVS, CDR2 FNYEAQ.

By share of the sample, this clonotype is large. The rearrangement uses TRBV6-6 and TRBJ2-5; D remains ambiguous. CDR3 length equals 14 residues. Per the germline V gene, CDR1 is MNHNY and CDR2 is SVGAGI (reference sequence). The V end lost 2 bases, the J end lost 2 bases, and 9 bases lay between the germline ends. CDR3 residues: CASSYGLGQETQYF. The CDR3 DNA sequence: TGTGCCAGCAGTTACGGCCTAGGACAAGAGACCCAGTACTTC.

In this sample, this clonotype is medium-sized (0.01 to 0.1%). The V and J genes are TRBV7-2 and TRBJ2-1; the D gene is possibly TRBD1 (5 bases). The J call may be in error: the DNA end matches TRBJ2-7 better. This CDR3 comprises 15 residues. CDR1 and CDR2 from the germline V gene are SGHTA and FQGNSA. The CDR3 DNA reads TGTGCCAGCAGCTTAGACACAGGCTCCTACAATGAGCAGTACTTC. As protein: CASSLDTGSYNEQYF.

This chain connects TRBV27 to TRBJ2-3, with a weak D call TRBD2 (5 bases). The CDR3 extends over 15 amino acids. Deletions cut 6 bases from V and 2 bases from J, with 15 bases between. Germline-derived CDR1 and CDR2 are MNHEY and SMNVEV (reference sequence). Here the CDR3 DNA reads TGTGCCAGCAGGACGGGATTTCAATACACAGATACGCAGTATTTT. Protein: CASRTGFQYTDTQYF.

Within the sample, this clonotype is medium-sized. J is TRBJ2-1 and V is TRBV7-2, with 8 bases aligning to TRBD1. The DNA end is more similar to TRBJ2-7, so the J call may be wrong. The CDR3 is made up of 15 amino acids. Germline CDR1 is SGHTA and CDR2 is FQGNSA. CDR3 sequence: CASSLDTGGYNEQYF. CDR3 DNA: TGTGCCAGCAGCTTAGATACAGGGGGGTACAATGAGCAGTACTTC.

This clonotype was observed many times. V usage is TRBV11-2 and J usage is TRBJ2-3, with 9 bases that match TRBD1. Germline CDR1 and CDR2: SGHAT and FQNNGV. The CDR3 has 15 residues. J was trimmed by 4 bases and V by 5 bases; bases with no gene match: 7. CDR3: CASSPRDRVSDTQYF. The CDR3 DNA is TGTGCCAGCAGCCCCCGGGACAGGGTTTCAGATACGCAGTATTTT. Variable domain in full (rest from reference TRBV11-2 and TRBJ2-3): EAGVAQSPRYKIIEKRQSVAFWCNPISGHATLYWYQQILGQGPKLLIQFQNNGVVDDSQLPKDRFSAERLKGVDSTLKIQPAKLEDSAVYLCASSPRDRVSDTQYFGPGTRLTVL.

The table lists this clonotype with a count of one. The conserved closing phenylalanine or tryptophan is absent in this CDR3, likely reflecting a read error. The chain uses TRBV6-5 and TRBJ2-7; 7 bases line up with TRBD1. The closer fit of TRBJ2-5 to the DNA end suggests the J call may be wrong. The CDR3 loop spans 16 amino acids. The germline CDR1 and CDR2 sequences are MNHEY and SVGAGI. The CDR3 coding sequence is TGTGCCAGCAGGCAGGGGGTGCCCCAGCAGACGGAGACCCAGTACTTG. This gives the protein CASRQGVPQQTETQYL.

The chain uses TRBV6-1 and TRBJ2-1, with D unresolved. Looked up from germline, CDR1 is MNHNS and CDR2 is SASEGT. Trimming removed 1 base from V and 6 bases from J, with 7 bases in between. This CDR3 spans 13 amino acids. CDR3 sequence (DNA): TGTGCCAGCAGTGAAGGGCTATCCAATGAGCAGTTCTTC. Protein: CASSEGLSNEQFF.

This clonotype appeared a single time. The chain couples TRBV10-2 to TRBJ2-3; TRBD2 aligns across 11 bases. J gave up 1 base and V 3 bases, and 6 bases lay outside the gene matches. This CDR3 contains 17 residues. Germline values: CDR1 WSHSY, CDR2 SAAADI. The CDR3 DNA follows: TGCGCCAGCAGTGATTCCCGACTAGCGGGACGCACAGATACGCAGTATTTT. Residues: CASSDSRLAGRTDTQYF.

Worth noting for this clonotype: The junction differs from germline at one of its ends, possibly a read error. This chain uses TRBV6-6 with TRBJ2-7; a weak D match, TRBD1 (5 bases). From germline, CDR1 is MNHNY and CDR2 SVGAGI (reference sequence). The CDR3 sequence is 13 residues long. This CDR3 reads CASSQGMGYEQSF. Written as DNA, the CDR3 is TGTGCCAGCAGTCAGGGAATGGGATATGAGCAGTCCTTC.

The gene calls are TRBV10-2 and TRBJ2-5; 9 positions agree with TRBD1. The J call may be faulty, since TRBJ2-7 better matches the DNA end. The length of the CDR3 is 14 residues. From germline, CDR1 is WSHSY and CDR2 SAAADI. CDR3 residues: CASSGKGQGYEQYF. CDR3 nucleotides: TGCGCCAGCAGTGGTAAGGGACAGGGATACGAGCAGTACTTC.

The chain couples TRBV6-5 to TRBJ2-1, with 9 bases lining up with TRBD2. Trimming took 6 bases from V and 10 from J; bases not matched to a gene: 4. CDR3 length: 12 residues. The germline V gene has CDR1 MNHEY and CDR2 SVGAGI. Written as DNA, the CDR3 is TGTGCCAGCAGAGGAGGGACTAGCGAGCAGTTCTTC. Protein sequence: CASRGGTSEQFF.

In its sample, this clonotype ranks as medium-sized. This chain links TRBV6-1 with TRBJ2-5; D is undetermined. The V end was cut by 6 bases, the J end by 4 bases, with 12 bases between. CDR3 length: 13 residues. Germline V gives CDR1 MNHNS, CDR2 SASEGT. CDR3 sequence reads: CASSWGIRETQYF. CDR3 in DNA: TGTGCCAGCAGCTGGGGTATCCGAGAGACCCAGTACTTC.

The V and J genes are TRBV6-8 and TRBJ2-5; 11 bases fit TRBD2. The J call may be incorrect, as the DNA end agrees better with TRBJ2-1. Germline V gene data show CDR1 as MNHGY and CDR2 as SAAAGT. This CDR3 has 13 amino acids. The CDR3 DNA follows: TGTGTCACCGCCACTAGCGGGGGCAATGAGCAGTTCTTC. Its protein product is CVTATSGGNEQFF.